Sequencing of this T cell receptor beta chain was carried out in a study of a mutant IDH1 vaccine in newly diagnosed glioma. On the study more broadly: Vaccination started 4-6 weeks after radiotherapy alone, or with temozolomide cycles. The treated population exhibited a male proportion of about 62%, a female proportion of about 38%, and a mean age of approximately 41 years.

Assay: immunoSEQ multiplex PCR; the TCRdb copy retains only in-frame clones and omits some. Among tens of thousands of clones, about four fifths were seen once, and the ten largest hold under 6%. Time point in this sample: week 35, safety follow-up. One vaccine dose held 300 ug of mutant IDH1 20-mer peptide and came with topical imiquimod. Across weeks 1, 3, 5, 7, 11, 15, 19 and 23, patients received a vaccination each time, eight in all. The study, taken as a whole, reports: Seemingly, pseudoprogression had no relation to changes in the top peripheral T cell clonotypes.

For this clone: No antigen is known for it.

The specimen was PBMCs, collected from a glioma patient whose treatment included an IDH1 peptide vaccine. This receptor was identified in a man between 40 and 49 years old with glioma.

CDR3 coding DNA: TGTGCCAGCAGCGCCGTAGGTAGTACCATATATTTT. Translated: CASSAVGSTIYF. This chain joins TRBV7-9 and TRBJ1-3; unclear D gene. Germline V CDR1 and CDR2: SEHNR, FQNEAQ (reference sequence). The V and J ends lost 5 bases and 10 bases respectively, with 12 bases between them. The CDR3 loop spans 12 amino acids.